The T cell receptor (beta chain) under discussion was sequenced for a study of control samples from healthy donors and cancer patients. The length of the CDR3 is 15 residues. Germline CDR1 reads LGHDT; CDR2 reads YNNKEL (reference sequence). Unmatched junction bases numbered 7, after V lost 5 bases and J lost 4 bases. Sequenced by immunoSEQ multiplex PCR; TCRdb stores in-frame clones only, minus some. The repertoire holds roughly 100,000 clones, with approximately 92% as singletons. Material for sequencing was blood. This rearrangement joins TRBV3-1 (or the pseudogene TRBV3-2) to TRBJ2-7, with 11 bases matching TRBD1. The source is a human donor in good health. The donor label of this sample is uncertain. CDR3 region: CASSFTGTGGYEQYF. CDR3 in DNA: TGTGCCAGCAGCTTTACCGGGACAGGGGGATACGAGCAGTACTTC.